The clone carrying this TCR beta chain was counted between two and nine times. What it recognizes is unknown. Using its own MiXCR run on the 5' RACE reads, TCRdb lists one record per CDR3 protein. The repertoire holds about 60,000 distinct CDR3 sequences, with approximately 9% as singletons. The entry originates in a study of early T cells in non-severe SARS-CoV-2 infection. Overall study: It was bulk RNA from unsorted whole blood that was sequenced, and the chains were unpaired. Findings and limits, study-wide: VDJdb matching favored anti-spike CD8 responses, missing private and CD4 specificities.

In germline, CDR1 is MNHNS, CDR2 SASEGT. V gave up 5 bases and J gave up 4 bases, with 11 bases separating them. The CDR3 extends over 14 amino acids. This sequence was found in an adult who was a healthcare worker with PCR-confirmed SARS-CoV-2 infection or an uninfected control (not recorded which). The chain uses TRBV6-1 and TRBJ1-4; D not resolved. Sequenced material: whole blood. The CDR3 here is CASSFRAINEKLFF. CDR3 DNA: TGTGCCAGCAGTTTCCGGGCCATTAATGAAAAACTGTTTTTT.